The 6 T cell receptor beta chains below all came from one sample that was sequenced in a study of control samples from healthy donors and cancer patients (dated by TCRdb to about 2020). Preparation of the library involved the immunoSEQ multiplex PCR assay. TCRdb stores this immuneACCESS table with in-frame sequences only. Part of the clones is absent; in the studies checked, under half of the shortfall reflects unresolved V genes, and no reason is known for the rest. A total of 120,000 or so clones appear in this sample, around 94% of them only once. The ten largest make up less than 0.65% of the sample. Sequencing was carried out using PBMCs. These TCRs come from a man older than 75 with head and neck cancer.

The J gene is TRBJ2-3, the V gene TRBV5-1, with a weak D call TRBD2 (5 bases). V gave up 1 base and J gave up 0 bases, with 9 bases separating them. The CDR3 contains 15 residues. Germline lookup yields CDR1 SGHRS and CDR2 YFSETQ. CDR3 sequence reads: CASSLRSGSTDTQYF. CDR3 DNA sequence: TGCGCCAGCAGCTTGAGGTCGGGAAGCACAGATACGCAGTATTTT.

This clone appeared once. The rearrangement uses TRBV6-6 and TRBJ1-2; D is uncertain. The V and J ends lost 1 base and 3 bases respectively, with 12 bases between them. Germline values: CDR1 MNHNY, CDR2 SVGAGI (reference sequence). The CDR3 consists of 15 residues. The CDR3 protein is CASSYLEGTDYGYTF. The CDR3 nucleotides read TGTGCCAGCAGTTACTTGGAGGGAACCGACTATGGCTACACCTTC.

The rearrangement joins TRBV6-5 to TRBJ2-7; 7 positions match TRBD1. The CDR3 is 14 residues long. Per germline, CDR1 MNHEY and CDR2 SVGAGI. V shed 7 bases, J shed 2 bases, and the junction held 8 bases outside the gene matches. The CDR3, as DNA: TGTGCCAGCAACAAACAGGGGCGGGCCTACGAGCAGTACTTC. Amino acids: CASNKQGRAYEQYF.

This clone was recorded only once. V is TRBV30 and J is TRBJ2-2; D is possibly TRBD1 (7 bases). The CDR3 loop spans 16 amino acids. Germline V gene lookup returns CDR1 GTSNPN and CDR2 SVGIG (reference sequence). Trimming shortened V by 4 bases and J by 1 base, and 16 bases separated the two germline ends. Here the CDR3 DNA reads TGTGCCTGGAAAAGCCACAGGGGAGGGAACACCGGGGAGCTGTTTTTT. Its translation is CAWKSHRGGNTGELFF.

The chain couples TRBV6-1 to TRBJ2-1; 12 nucleotides line up with TRBD2. Germline CDR1 is MNHNS and CDR2 is SASEGT. The CDR3 totals 16 residues. J lost 9 bases, V lost 4 bases, and 10 bases had no gene match. CDR3: CASSVGASGRAGEQFF. The DNA of the CDR3 is TGTGCCAGCAGTGTAGGGGCTAGCGGGAGGGCGGGTGAGCAGTTCTTC.

J is TRBJ2-3 and V is TRBV2; the D is unclear. This CDR3 is built from 12 residues. Deletions cut 5 bases from V and 3 bases from J, with 6 bases between. CDR1 is SNHLY, CDR2 FYNNEI, per germline. This CDR3 reads CASSPETDTQYF. For the CDR3, the DNA is TGTGCCAGCAGTCCAGAAACAGATACGCAGTATTTT.